This entry lists 13 T cell receptor beta chains sequenced from one sample in a study of control samples from healthy donors and cancer patients. Clones were read by immunoSEQ multiplex PCR, and TCRdb kept only the in-frame ones, dropping some. The data contain over 85,000 clones, roughly 91% of them singletons. The sample consisted of PBMCs. All receptors derive from a woman aged 50 to 60 with colorectal cancer.

The chain combines TRBV10-1 with TRBJ2-3; the match to TRBD2 covers 8 bases. V lost 2 bases, J lost 7 bases, and 11 bases stayed unmatched. The germline CDR1 and CDR2 sequences are WNHNN and SYGVQD (reference sequence). CDR3 length equals 16 residues. In nucleotides, the CDR3 is TGCGCCAGCAGTGAGGGGGCTAGCGGGTCAAGGCATACGCAGTATTTT. Translating it yields CASSEGASGSRHTQYF.

V is TRBV28 and J is TRBJ1-4; D may be TRBD1 (6 bases). The V and J ends lost 3 bases and 8 bases respectively, with 16 bases between them. Per the germline V gene, CDR1 is MDHEN and CDR2 is SYDVKM. The CDR3 loop spans 15 amino acids. The CDR3 is CASSLVGGAREKLFF. DNA for the CDR3: TGTGCCAGCAGTTTGGTTGGGGGGGCTAGAGAAAAACTGTTTTTT. The complete variable domain, with remaining parts taken from reference TRBV28 and TRBJ1-4, reads DVKVTQSSRYLVKRTGEKVFLECVQDMDHENMFWYRQDPGLGLRLIYFSYDVKMKEKGDIPEGYSVSREKKERFSLILESASTNQTSMYLCASSLVGGAREKLFFGSGTQLSVL.

V usage is TRBV29-1 and J usage is TRBJ1-1; 11 nucleotides line up with TRBD1. The CDR3 is 15 residues long. CDR1 is SQVTM, CDR2 ANQGSEA, per germline. V was pared by 3 bases and J by 3 bases, with 6 bases of the junction left unmatched. CDR3 in amino acids: CSVDQDRGPHTEAFF. Written as DNA, the CDR3 is TGCAGCGTTGACCAGGACAGGGGGCCACACACTGAAGCTTTCTTT.

V gene TRBV9 combines with J gene TRBJ2-2; D unclear. V lost 0 bases to trimming and J lost 2 bases, with 5 bases between them. The CDR3 sequence is 14 residues long. CDR1 is SGDLS, CDR2 YYNGEE, per germline. CDR3 coding DNA: TGTGCCAGCAGCGTAGGACACAACACCGGGGAGCTGTTTTTT. Protein product: CASSVGHNTGELFF. Filled out from reference TRBV9 and TRBJ2-2, the complete variable domain reads DSGVTQTPKHLITATGQRVTLRCSPRSGDLSVYWYQQSLDQGLQFLIQYYNGEERAKGNILERFSAQQFPDLHSELNLSSLELGDSALYFCASSVGHNTGELFFGEGSRLTVL.

The chain uses TRBV19 and TRBJ1-1; possibly TRBD1 for D (6 bases). Trimming stripped 10 bases from V and 3 bases from J, with 18 bases between. The CDR3 extends over 14 amino acids. Per the germline V gene, CDR1 is LNHDA and CDR2 is SQIVND (reference sequence). The CDR3 coding sequence is TGTGCCACCGCGGGGGCCGCCGGTGACACTGAAGCTTTCTTT. Translation: CATAGAAGDTEAFF.

The genes are TRBV10-1 and TRBJ2-2; 8 bases map to TRBD1. J gave up 0 bases and V 5 bases, and 2 bases lay outside the gene matches. The length of the CDR3 is 15 residues. Per the germline V gene, CDR1 is WNHNN and CDR2 is SYGVQD (reference sequence). CDR3 amino acids: CASSWDRTNTGELFF. The CDR3 region has the DNA TGCGCCAGCAGTTGGGACAGGACGAACACCGGGGAGCTGTTTTTT.

The chain joins TRBV6-2 or TRBV6-3 to TRBJ2-2; a weak D match, TRBD1 (5 bases). The V and J ends lost 2 bases and 8 bases respectively, with 9 bases between them. Germline V gene data show CDR1 as MNHEY and CDR2 as SVGEGT. This CDR3 comprises 13 residues. CDR3 amino acids: CASSYQGRGELFF. CDR3 sequence (DNA): TGTGCCAGCAGTTACCAGGGCAGGGGGGAGCTGTTTTTT.

The J gene is TRBJ1-6, the V gene TRBV7-2; D unclear. This CDR3 has 17 amino acids. Germline V gene data show CDR1 as SGHTA and CDR2 as FQGNSA. Trimming stripped 1 base from V and 2 bases from J, with 12 bases between. CDR3 protein: CASSLVSGQTYNSPLHF. In DNA, the CDR3 is TGTGCCAGCAGCTTAGTCTCTGGGCAGACCTATAATTCACCCCTCCACTTT.

The chain combines TRBV5-5 with TRBJ1-1; D gene ambiguous. Per germline, CDR1 SGHKS and CDR2 YYEKEE (reference sequence). The CDR3 runs to 13 residues. Deletions cut 0 bases from V and 3 bases from J, with 6 bases between. The CDR3 nucleotides read TGTGCCAGCAGCTTGGGGTATTACACTGAAGCTTTCTTT. It translates to CASSLGYYTEAFF.

The chain has TRBV7-2 and TRBJ2-3, with a tentative D call TRBD2 (6 bases). The germline V gene encodes CDR1 SGHTA and CDR2 FQGNSA. V was clipped by 8 bases and J by 0 bases, with 9 bases between them. The CDR3 is 13 amino acids. CDR3 region: CASGGSSTDTQYF. CDR3 coding DNA: TGTGCCAGCGGGGGGTCCAGCACAGATACGCAGTATTTT.

CDR3 region: CASNRGQGCQPQHF. CDR3 nucleotides: TGTGCCAGCAACCGGGGACAGGGGTGTCAGCCCCAGCATTTT. This chain links TRBV21-1 with TRBJ1-5; the table's D call of TRBD1 was not tested on the DNA. TRBV21-1 is shown as a pseudogene. This CDR3 spans 14 amino acids.

In the case of this clone: The identical CDR3 is also encoded by other nucleotide sequences in the sample. The gene calls are TRBV5-1 and TRBJ1-1; D might be TRBD1 (5 bases). The CDR3 contains 13 residues. With 0 bases removed from V and 4 bases from J, the gap between germline ends came to 7 bases. The germline V gene encodes CDR1 SGHRS and CDR2 YFSETQ. The CDR3 loop is CASSLEGSTEAFF. CDR3 coding DNA: TGCGCCAGCAGCTTGGAGGGGAGCACTGAAGCTTTCTTT.

The chain recombines TRBV6-2 or TRBV6-3 with TRBJ1-2; D is perhaps TRBD1 (6 bases). Germline-derived CDR1 and CDR2 are MNHEY and SVGEGT. Trimming removed 3 bases from V and 8 bases from J, with 16 bases in between. The CDR3 is 14 amino acids. CDR3 region: CASSYSPRGPGYTF. CDR3 DNA sequence: TGTGCCAGCAGTTATTCGCCCAGGGGCCCGGGCTACACCTTC.